This TCR beta chain was sequenced during a study of blood T cell repertoires in COVID-19. On the study more broadly: There were acute and convalescent COVID-19 samples, and they came from the United States, Italy and Spain.

Germline V gene lookup returns CDR1 LGHNA and CDR2 YNFKEQ. There are 15 residues in the CDR3. Between the trimmed V and J ends, which lost 4 bases and 4 bases, there was a span of 14 bases. Libraries were prepared by immunoSEQ multiplex PCR; TCRdb keeps only in-frame clonotypes and omits some of them. The sample contains approximately 70,000 clones, 75% to 90% of which appear only once. This clone has a handful of counts. This TCR was sampled from an older man with active or convalescent COVID-19. This chain joins TRBV4-2 and TRBJ1-3; D possibly corresponds to TRBD1 (6 bases). Sequencing was carried out using peripheral blood. As DNA, the CDR3 is TGTGCCAGCAGCCCCGGCCCAGGGGCCGGAAACACCATATATTTT. Protein: CASSPGPGAGNTIYF.